The 30 T cell receptor beta chains below were found in one sample sequenced in a study of regulatory T cells in long-lasting Graves disease. Building of the TCR beta libraries involved iRepertoire HTBI primers and Arm-PCR of CDR3 regions. TCRdb reprocessed the multiplex PCR reads with MiXCR, giving one entry per CDR3 protein. The sample consists of around 360,000 distinct CDR3 sequences, about 17% of them appearing once. The time point was: newly diagnosed GD, antithyroid drugs for less than 3 months. With RNA extracted from PBMCs as input, the TCR library was made. In addition, the sample was reused for a study of T cells in Graves' hyperthyroidism and ophthalmopathy.

The material was peripheral blood mononuclear cells (PBMCs), obtained at new diagnosis, from a patient treated with antithyroid drugs. The receptors derive from a young woman with Graves disease.

This clonotype has ten or more counts. The rearrangement links TRBV3-1 to TRBJ1-1; 7 nucleotides agree with TRBD1. The length of the CDR3 is 14 residues. After removal of 4 bases from V and 8 bases from J, the junction contained 10 bases not matched to a gene. CDR1 and CDR2 from the germline V gene are LGHDT and YNNKEL (reference sequence). CDR3 nucleotides: TGTGCCAGCAGCCCGAAGAGAGGGGGCGCGGAAGCTTTCTTT. Protein: CASSPKRGGAEAFF.

Many counts were recorded for this clonotype. This chain uses TRBV28 with TRBJ1-4; D is possibly TRBD1 (5 bases). Germline V CDR1 and CDR2: MDHEN, SYDVKM. The CDR3 contains 15 residues. V lost 0 bases to trimming and J lost 8 bases, with 13 bases between them. In DNA, the CDR3 is TGTGCCAGCAGTTTATGGGAGGGGCCCGGCGAAAAACTGTTTTTT. Encoded protein: CASSLWEGPGEKLFF.

The gene calls are TRBV5-4 and TRBJ2-7; 7 nucleotides match TRBD2. The germline V gene encodes CDR1 SGHNT and CDR2 YYREEE (reference sequence). CDR3 size: 13 residues. V shed 5 bases, J shed 7 bases, and the junction held 9 bases outside the gene matches. In DNA form, the CDR3 reads TGTGCCAGCAGTCTCTCGCTAGCGGCAGAGCAGTACTTC. This encodes CASSLSLAAEQYF. Together with reference TRBV5-4 and TRBJ2-7, the CDR3 gives the full variable domain: ETGVTQSPTHLIKTRGQQVTLRCSSQSGHNTVSWYQQALGQGPQFIFQYYREEENGRGNFPPRFSGLQFPNYSSELNVNALELDDSALYLCASSLSLAAEQYFGPGTRLTVT.

In its sample, this clonotype was seen many times. The chain combines TRBV20-1 with TRBJ2-1, with 8 bases aligning to TRBD2. J lost 6 bases, V lost 3 bases, and 10 bases had no gene match. CDR1 DFQATT and CDR2 SNEGSKA come from the germline V gene (reference sequence). The CDR3 loop spans 15 amino acids. The DNA of the CDR3 is TGCAGTGCTAGCTGGCGCGGGAGGAGTCCCAATGAGCAGTTCTTC. Protein product: CSASWRGRSPNEQFF.

This clonotype was counted ten times or more. One base away lies a much larger clone, so this may be a sequencing read error. The chain carries TRBV28 and TRBJ2-7; D is unresolved. Germline V gene sequence: CDR1 MDHEN, CDR2 SYDVKM. CDR3 length: 11 residues. V lost 7 bases, J lost 1 base, and 5 bases lay in between. CDR3 sequence: CASTQSYEQYF. As DNA, the CDR3 is TGTGCCAGCACCCAATCCTACGAGCAGTACTTC.

This CDR3 is CASSTPPEGGYSNQPQHF. CDR3 nucleotide sequence: TGTGCCAGTAGTACCCCTCCAGAAGGCGGGTATAGCAATCAGCCCCAGCATTTT. The chain joins TRBV2 to TRBJ1-5; D not certain. CDR1 SNHLY and CDR2 FYNNEI come from the germline V gene. The CDR3 runs 18 residues. Between the trimmed V and J ends, which lost 9 bases and 0 bases, there was a span of 24 bases.

This clonotype was detected ten times or more. This chain connects TRBV6-5 to TRBJ2-1; 8 bases align to TRBD2. There are 16 residues in the CDR3. With V trimmed by 0 bases and J by 8 bases, 9 bases remained unmatched. Germline V gives CDR1 MNHEY, CDR2 SVGAGI. CDR3: CASSYSRLAGPHEQFF. DNA for the CDR3: TGTGCCAGCAGTTACTCCAGGCTAGCGGGCCCCCATGAGCAGTTCTTC.

This clonotype was detected only a few times. The chain links TRBV3-1 to TRBJ1-6, with TRBD1 identical over 7 bases. The CDR3 runs 15 residues. The germline CDR1 and CDR2 sequences are LGHDT and YNNKEL (reference sequence). Trimming removed 3 bases from V and 10 bases from J; junction bases left unmatched: 9. The CDR3 sequence is CASSHKGAWGSPLHF. The DNA for the CDR3 is TGTGCCAGCAGCCATAAGGGGGCCTGGGGATCACCCCTCCACTTT.

This clonotype was recorded at least ten times. The rearrangement links TRBV2 to TRBJ1-6; TRBD1 matches at 7 bases. The CDR3 extends over 15 amino acids. In germline, CDR1 is SNHLY, CDR2 FYNNEI. The V and J ends lost 5 bases and 7 bases, in that order; junction bases with no gene match: 8. The DNA of the CDR3 is TGTGCCAGCAGTTACGACAGGGTAGAGAATTCACCCCTCCACTTT. Protein product: CASSYDRVENSPLHF.

This clonotype was detected only once. Written as DNA, the CDR3 is TGTGCCAGCAGTCCGTCGGGACTCCATAACACTGAAGCTTTCTTT. As protein: CASSPSGLHNTEAFF. The genes are TRBV6-1 and TRBJ1-1; D possibly corresponds to TRBD1 (5 bases). The V end lost 5 bases, the J end lost 2 bases, and 15 bases lay between the germline ends. This CDR3 is 15 amino acids long. Germline CDR1 is MNHNS and CDR2 is SASEGT.

About this clonotype: A much larger clone lies a single base off, so this may be a read error. The chain recombines TRBV11-2 with TRBJ2-1; no definite D call. CDR3 length equals 16 residues. In germline, CDR1 is SGHAT, CDR2 FQNNGV. The CDR3 sequence is CASSYVPRSSYNEQSF. CDR3 coding DNA: TGTGCCAGCAGCTACGTTCCCCGTAGCTCCTACAATGAGCAGTCCTTC.

There are many counts of this clonotype. V gene TRBV18 combines with J gene TRBJ1-2, with 10 bases fitting TRBD1. Trimming took 1 base from V and 8 from J; bases not matched to a gene: 7. CDR1 and CDR2 (germline): KGHSH, LQKENI. The CDR3 totals 15 residues. The CDR3 bases are TGTGCCAGCTCACCACTTTCCGGACAGGGGGACGGCTACACCTTC. This sequence encodes CASSPLSGQGDGYTF.

This clonotype was seen ten or more times. The rearrangement joins TRBV7-2 to TRBJ2-2; 13 nucleotides match TRBD2. Germline trimming cut 6 bases from V and 7 bases from J; bases unmatched to any gene: 8. The CDR3 is 16 residues long. Germline CDR1 and CDR2: SGHTA and FQGNSA. CDR3 sequence (DNA): TGTGCCAGCAGTTTCGGACTAGCGGGAGTTTACGGGGAGCTGTTTTTT. It is translated as CASSFGLAGVYGELFF.

This clonotype was detected many times. The chain links TRBV5-1 to TRBJ2-7, with TRBD2 matching 14 bases. J lost 1 base, V lost 4 bases, and 10 bases had no gene match. Germline V gene sequence: CDR1 SGHRS, CDR2 YFSETQ. The CDR3 runs to 18 residues. The DNA for the CDR3 is TGCGCCAGCAGCGGGACTAGCGGGGGAGCCCAAATATCCTACGAGCAGTACTTC. Amino acid sequence: CASSGTSGGAQISYEQYF.

DNA for the CDR3: TGTGCCAGCAGTTTGTCCGGACAGGCAACCTACAATGAGCAGTTCTTC. Amino acids: CASSLSGQATYNEQFF. The genes are TRBV2 and TRBJ2-1; the match to TRBD1 covers 7 bases. The V gene's germline CDR1 is SNHLY and CDR2 FYNNEI. The CDR3 covers 16 residues. The trim removed 5 bases at V and 2 bases at J, leaving 9 bases unmatched.

This chain connects TRBV18 to TRBJ2-3; D may be TRBD1 or TRBD2 (6 bases each). Trimming stripped 1 base from V and 5 bases from J, with 16 bases between. This CDR3 has 16 residues. Per germline, CDR1 KGHSH and CDR2 LQKENI. The DNA for the CDR3 is TGTGCCAGCTCACCACGGGGGACGGGGGCCATAGATACGCAGTATTTT. Its protein product is CASSPRGTGAIDTQYF.

This clonotype was detected a few times. V is TRBV28 and J is TRBJ1-5; no firm D call. This CDR3 spans 12 amino acids. CDR1 and CDR2 from the germline V gene are MDHEN and SYDVKM. V lost 5 bases to trimming and J lost 4 bases, with 6 bases between them. CDR3 sequence (DNA): TGTGCCAGCAGTCCAATAAATCAGCCCCAGCATTTT. Its protein is CASSPINQPQHF.

This clonotype was seen more than once but under ten times. The J gene is TRBJ1-3, the V gene TRBV28, with D possibly matching TRBD1 (5 bases). Deletions cut 4 bases from V and 4 bases from J, with 11 bases between. CDR3 length: 14 residues. Germline values: CDR1 MDHEN, CDR2 SYDVKM. The DNA for the CDR3 is TGTGCCAGCAGTTCGGGGTGGGACGGAAACACCATATATTTT. It encodes CASSSGWDGNTIYF.

This clonotype has just a few counts. The chain links TRBV5-6 to TRBJ2-7; TRBD1 agrees at 8 bases. This CDR3 contains 15 residues. The germline gives CDR1 SGHDT, CDR2 YYEEEE. J lost 0 bases, V lost 3 bases, and 5 bases had no gene match. The CDR3 nucleotides read TGTGCCAGCAGCTGGAGGGACAGGAGCTCCTACGAGCAGTACTTC. Its protein is CASSWRDRSSYEQYF.

This clonotype came up many times. The chain joins TRBV30 to TRBJ2-5; 9 positions match TRBD2. From germline, CDR1 is GTSNPN and CDR2 SVGIG (reference sequence). J gave up 5 bases and V 0 bases, and 16 bases lay outside the gene matches. CDR3 length: 18 residues. CDR3 DNA: TGTGCCTGGAGTGTAGGGGATAGCGGGGGTGCGGTATTGGAGACCCAGTACTTC. This translates into CAWSVGDSGGAVLETQYF. The full variable domain, its missing parts supplied by reference TRBV30 and TRBJ2-5, is SQTIHQWPATLVQPVGSPLSLECTVEGTSNPNLYWYRQAAGRGLQLLFYSVGIGQISSEVPQNLSASRPQDRQFILSSKKLLLSDSGFYLCAWSVGDSGGAVLETQYFGPGTRLLVL.

The table lists this clonotype with many counts. This chain connects TRBV20-1 to TRBJ2-5, with D perhaps matching TRBD1 or TRBD2 (5 bases each). From germline, CDR1 is DFQATT and CDR2 SNEGSKA (reference sequence). The CDR3 totals 12 residues. Trimming removed 6 bases from V and 1 base from J, with 9 bases in between. The CDR3 DNA is TGCAGTGCCACGGGACCCCAAGAGACCCAGTACTTC. Residues: CSATGPQETQYF.

Ten or more counts support this clonotype. The CDR3 loop is CASSESQGTGRFF. DNA of the CDR3: TGCGCCAGCAGTGAGTCACAGGGGACAGGGAGGTTCTTT. The J gene is TRBJ1-1, the V gene TRBV10-1, with 9 bases lining up with TRBD1. J was trimmed by 14 bases and V by 0 bases; bases with no gene match: 7. Germline values: CDR1 WNHNN, CDR2 SYGVQD (reference sequence). This CDR3 has 13 amino acids.

This clonotype showed up many times. The chain combines TRBV5-1 with TRBJ2-1; 7 bases line up with TRBD1. There are 15 residues in the CDR3. From germline, CDR1 is SGHRS and CDR2 YFSETQ. V trimming: 4 bases; J trimming: 6 bases; junction bases outside the gene matches: 10. The CDR3 here is CASSPREGAGNEQFF. In DNA, the CDR3 is TGCGCCAGCAGCCCTCGAGAGGGGGCTGGCAATGAGCAGTTCTTC.

This clonotype has a count of ten or more. This chain connects TRBV12-3 or TRBV12-4 to TRBJ1-1; D gene uncertain. The CDR3 runs 14 residues. V dropped 6 bases and J dropped 7 bases, with 18 bases sitting between them. CDR3 protein: CASSFGPRFYEAFF. CDR3 DNA sequence: TGTGCCAGCAGCTTTGGACCGCGGTTCTATGAAGCTTTCTTT.

The gene calls are TRBV4-2 and TRBJ2-3; weak D call: TRBD1 (6 bases). This CDR3 contains 13 residues. V lost 5 bases and J lost 5, with 11 bases in between. CDR1 and CDR2 from the germline V gene are LGHNA and YNFKEQ. The CDR3 DNA is TGTGCCAGCAGCGCTCACAGGGAAGATACGCAGTATTTT. This gives the protein CASSAHREDTQYF.

This clonotype was picked up a small number of times. The chain links TRBV19 to TRBJ1-4; D unresolved. V was trimmed by 7 bases and J by 0 bases, leaving 6 bases between them. The CDR3 runs 13 residues. In germline, CDR1 is LNHDA, CDR2 SQIVND (reference sequence). For the CDR3, the DNA is TGTGCCAGTACTGCAGCAACTAATGAAAAACTGTTTTTT. It translates to CASTAATNEKLFF.

DNA of the CDR3: TGTGCCAGCAGTTTCGGACTAGCGGGATTCACAGATACGCAGTATTTT. The encoded protein is CASSFGLAGFTDTQYF. V and J are TRBV6-9 and TRBJ2-3, with TRBD2 identical over 12 bases. Germline loops: CDR1 MNHGY, CDR2 SVAAGI. V shed 4 bases, J shed 2 bases, and the junction held 4 bases outside the gene matches. This CDR3 is built from 16 residues.

Notes on this clonotype: A clone one base away is much larger, so this may be a read error. J is TRBJ2-7 and V is TRBV5-1; D is unclear. This CDR3 spans 15 amino acids. Germline CDR1 is SGHRS and CDR2 is YFSETQ. The CDR3 DNA reads TGCGCCAGCAGCTTCGGTGGTTCCCCTTCCTACGAGCGGTACTTC. Translating gives CASSFGGSPSYERYF.

This clonotype has a handful of counts. The chain recombines TRBV20-1 with TRBJ2-1; 9 bases map to TRBD1. Per the germline V gene, CDR1 is DFQATT and CDR2 is SNEGSKA (reference sequence). The CDR3 consists of 13 residues. Trimming removed 5 bases from V and 6 bases from J; junction bases left unmatched: 5. In nucleotides, the CDR3 is TGCAGTGCTCTTCGGACAGGGGTCAATGAGCAGTTCTTC. Translated, it gives CSALRTGVNEQFF.

This clonotype came up many times. The chain carries TRBV12-3 or TRBV12-4 and TRBJ2-7, with TRBD2 matching over 11 bases. V shed 6 bases and J 4 bases; nucleotides not matched to a gene: 5. This CDR3 is built from 14 residues. CDR3 coding DNA: TGTGCCAGCAGGCTAGCGGGGGGTGCGTACGAGCAGTACTTC. Translated: CASRLAGGAYEQYF.